A single sample is the source of the 30 T cell receptor beta chains below, sequenced in a study of blood T cell repertoires in COVID-19. Here immunoSEQ multiplex PCR was the method, and the copy in TCRdb shows in-frame clones only, minus some. The sample records 150,000 to 250,000 clones, approximately 85% being singletons. The sample taken for sequencing was PBMCs or T cells enriched from blood (not recorded which). The receptors originated from a middle-aged man who had recovered from COVID-19.

This chain joins TRBV4-1 and TRBJ1-2; D possibly corresponds to TRBD1 (5 bases). The germline gives CDR1 MGHRA, CDR2 YSYEKL. The length of the CDR3 is 15 residues. The ends were cut back, 4 bases at V and 3 bases at J, with 15 bases in the middle. The CDR3 DNA follows: TGCGCCAGCAGCCTGTCCAGGGATCGAGACTATGGCTACACCTTC. Translated, it gives CASSLSRDRDYGYTF.

V usage is TRBV7-9 and J usage is TRBJ2-7, with 8 bases identical to TRBD2. The CDR3 is 14 amino acids. J gave up 5 bases and V 8 bases, and 11 bases lay outside the gene matches. Germline lookup yields CDR1 SEHNR and CDR2 FQNEAQ (reference sequence). The CDR3 DNA reads as TGTGCCAGCCAAGCGGGAGCGTTGGATCACGAGCAGTACTTC. As protein: CASQAGALDHEQYF.

The chain couples TRBV9 to TRBJ2-7; possibly TRBD2 for D (6 bases). CDR3 length: 14 residues. V was cut by 4 bases and J by 6 bases, with 17 bases left in between. Germline CDR1 is SGDLS and CDR2 is YYNGEE. The CDR3 is CASSPRDFPGEQYF. In DNA form, the CDR3 reads TGTGCCAGCAGCCCAAGGGACTTCCCAGGCGAGCAGTACTTC.

The gene calls are TRBV27 and TRBJ2-1, with 7 bases aligning to TRBD2. The junction had 20 bases not matched to a gene; V was cut back by 8 bases and J by 7 bases. The CDR3 totals 17 residues. Germline CDR1 reads MNHEY; CDR2 reads SMNVEV (reference sequence). For the CDR3, the DNA is TGTGCCAGCCCCCTACGCCCGACAGCGGGAAGGAGGAATGAGCAGTTCTTC. Translating gives CASPLRPTAGRRNEQFF.

V is TRBV2 and J is TRBJ2-2; TRBD1 aligns across 8 bases. The CDR3 runs to 14 residues. Germline V gene data show CDR1 as SNHLY and CDR2 as FYNNEI. V was clipped by 6 bases and J by 9 bases; unmatched bases: 9. The CDR3 DNA is TGTGCCAGCAGCGCAGAAACAGGGGGGAGGGAGCTGTTTTTT. Protein product: CASSAETGGRELFF.

This clone was counted between two and nine times. The gene calls are TRBV19 and TRBJ2-7; 9 nucleotides match TRBD1. The CDR3 runs to 14 residues. The V gene's germline CDR1 is LNHDA and CDR2 SQIVND (reference sequence). V was clipped by 2 bases and J by 6 bases; unmatched bases: 5. The CDR3 bases are TGTGCCAGTAGTATACTGGACAGGGGTGGCGAGCAGTACTTC. It translates to CASSILDRGGEQYF.

The J gene is TRBJ1-5, the V gene TRBV2; weak D call: TRBD1 (6 bases). Trimming stripped 7 bases from V and 6 bases from J, with 13 bases between. CDR1 is SNHLY, CDR2 FYNNEI, per germline. CDR3 size: 13 residues. CDR3 in amino acids: CASNEGGSQPQHF. In DNA, the CDR3 is TGTGCCAGCAACGAGGGGGGGAGTCAGCCCCAGCATTTT.

The chain couples TRBV6-4 to TRBJ2-3; maybe TRBD1 (6 bases). This CDR3 has 14 amino acids. The V end was cut by 3 bases, the J end by 5 bases, with 12 bases between. Germline CDR1 reads MRHNA; CDR2 reads SNTAGT. CDR3 sequence (DNA): TGTGCCAGCAGTGAGAGACAGGACCTAGATACGCAGTATTTT. Its protein is CASSERQDLDTQYF.

The J gene is TRBJ2-1, the V gene TRBV7-3; the D gene is possibly TRBD1 (7 bases). This CDR3 is 15 amino acids long. V was clipped by 5 bases and J by 3 bases, with 14 bases between them. Germline assignment: CDR1 SGHTA and CDR2 FQGTGA. DNA for the CDR3: TGTGCCAGCAGCCGCGGGACAGTCAACTACAATGAGCAGTTCTTC. Translated, it gives CASSRGTVNYNEQFF.

This clone was detected a few times. CDR3 residues: CALAGFDEQFF. In DNA form, the CDR3 reads TGTGCCTTAGCGGGATTTGATGAGCAGTTCTTC. The genes are TRBV30 and TRBJ2-1, with TRBD2 matching 8 bases. Germline CDR1 GTSNPN, CDR2 SVGIG (reference sequence). The ends lost 7 bases at V and 8 bases at J; junction bases unmatched: 4. The CDR3 sequence is 11 residues long.

The rearrangement joins TRBV3-1 (or the pseudogene TRBV3-2) to TRBJ2-7, with 11 bases lining up with TRBD1. This CDR3 spans 18 amino acids. J lost 0 bases, V lost 1 base, and 8 bases had no gene match. Germline loops: CDR1 LGHDT, CDR2 YNNKEL (reference sequence). The CDR3 DNA reads TGTGCCAGCAGCCAAGGTGGGCCCGGGACAGGGGGCTCCTACGAGCAGTACGTC. This codes for CASSQGGPGTGGSYEQYV.

Only a few counts were recorded for this clone. This CDR3 is CATRGGVSYNEQFF. The CDR3 DNA is TGTGCCACCAGGGGCGGGGTCTCCTACAATGAGCAGTTCTTC. The rearrangement joins TRBV15 to TRBJ2-1, with D possibly TRBD2 on 6 matching bases. The CDR3 loop spans 14 amino acids. V was shortened by 6 bases and J by 0 bases, with 9 bases between the two germline ends. Germline V gene lookup returns CDR1 LNHNV and CDR2 YYDKDF (reference sequence). Filled out from reference TRBV15 and TRBJ2-1, the complete variable domain reads DAMVIQNPRYQVTQFGKPVTLSCSQTLNHNVMYWYQQKSSQAPKLLFHYYDKDFNNEADTPDNFQSRRPNTSFCFLDIRSPGLGDTAMYLCATRGGVSYNEQFFGPGTRLTVL.

This clone is a singleton in its sample. CDR3 sequence reads: CASSQAPATEETQYF. The CDR3 nucleotides are TGCGCCAGCAGCCAAGCACCAGCCACAGAAGAGACCCAGTACTTC. The gene calls are TRBV4-3 and TRBJ2-5; D gene uncertain. CDR1 and CDR2 from the germline V gene are LGHNA and YSLEER. The CDR3 is made up of 15 amino acids. Trimming removed 1 base at V and 3 bases at J, with 12 bases between.

The J gene is TRBJ1-6, the V gene TRBV6-5; 8 positions match TRBD1. This CDR3 is 14 amino acids long. Germline loops: CDR1 MNHEY, CDR2 SVGAGI. V lost 6 bases to trimming and J lost 5 bases; unmatched junction nucleotides: 3. The CDR3 DNA reads as TGTGCCAGCAGCGAGGGACAGGATAATTCACCCCTCCACTTT. It specifies CASSEGQDNSPLHF.

The rearrangement links TRBV7-3 to TRBJ2-2; D possibly corresponds to TRBD2 (6 bases). Trimming removed 1 base from V and 3 bases from J, with 9 bases in between. CDR1 SGHTA and CDR2 FQGTGA come from the germline V gene. The CDR3 sequence is 15 residues long. In DNA, the CDR3 is TGTGCCAGCAGCTTAAGGGGAGGAGACACCGGGGAGCTGTTTTTT. Protein: CASSLRGGDTGELFF.

This clone appeared once. The V call is TRBV6-2 or TRBV6-3, the J call TRBJ2-1; no clear D gene. The germline V gene encodes CDR1 MNHEY and CDR2 SVGEGT. The CDR3 has 14 amino acids. V was trimmed by 0 bases and J by 15 bases, leaving 18 bases between them. CDR3 sequence: CASSYSGNLLPPFF. In DNA form, the CDR3 reads TGTGCCAGCAGTTACTCGGGCAATTTGCTTCCCCCGTTCTTC.

The rearrangement joins TRBV27 to TRBJ2-5; D is ambiguous. The CDR3 has 14 amino acids. CDR1 and CDR2 from the germline V gene are MNHEY and SMNVEV (reference sequence). V was cut by 3 bases and J by 1 base, with 9 bases left in between. This chain's CDR3 is CASSFDSGQETQYF. For the CDR3, the DNA is TGTGCCAGCAGTTTTGATTCCGGCCAAGAGACCCAGTACTTC.

J is TRBJ2-7 and V is TRBV6-5, with D tentatively TRBD1 (5 bases). CDR1 is MNHEY and CDR2 is SVGAGI in the germline V gene. This CDR3 comprises 14 residues. Trimming took 2 bases from V and 5 from J, leaving 13 bases between them. CDR3 region: CASSYQGWGDEQYF. In DNA, the CDR3 is TGTGCCAGCAGTTACCAGGGTTGGGGCGACGAGCAGTACTTC.

The V gene is TRBV19, the J gene TRBJ2-7; 7 positions agree with TRBD2. Germline CDR1 and CDR2: LNHDA and SQIVND (reference sequence). Germline trimming cut 5 bases from V and 3 bases from J; bases unmatched to any gene: 13. CDR3 size: 16 residues. DNA for the CDR3: TGTGCCAGTAGTGCCTCCGGGACTACCCACGGCTACGAGCAGTACGTC. The encoded protein is CASSASGTTHGYEQYV.

This clone turned up a few times. The genes are TRBV10-3 and TRBJ1-5; D call uncertain. Per germline, CDR1 ENHRY and CDR2 SYGVKD. Trimming took off 2 bases at V and 5 bases at J, with 7 bases between the two ends. This CDR3 has 13 amino acids. CDR3 protein: CAISETIDQPQHF. CDR3 nucleotide sequence: TGTGCCATCAGTGAGACTATCGATCAGCCCCAGCATTTT.

The CDR3 nucleotides read TGTGCCAGCGGGGGCTTCTCCGGACCCAACTCACCCCTCCACTTT. This sequence encodes CASGGFSGPNSPLHF. The chain has TRBV7-2 and TRBJ1-6, with D perhaps TRBD1 (6 bases). The germline CDR1 and CDR2 sequences are SGHTA and FQGNSA. The CDR3 covers 15 residues. Between the trimmed V and J ends, which lost 8 bases and 10 bases, there was a span of 21 bases. Full variable domain (missing parts from reference TRBV7-2 and TRBJ1-6): GAGVSQSPSNKVTEKGKDVELRCDPISGHTALYWYRQSLGQGLEFLIYFQGNSAPDKSGLPSDRFSAERTGGSVSTLTIQRTQQEDSAVYLCASGGFSGPNSPLHFGNGTRLTVT.

This clone has more than one count but fewer than ten. The genes are TRBV7-2 and TRBJ1-1; D call uncertain. The CDR3 extends over 18 amino acids. V was clipped by 6 bases and J by 4 bases, with 27 bases between them. CDR1 and CDR2 from the germline V gene are SGHTA and FQGNSA. The CDR3 protein is CASSLASGNPLIGTEAFF. In DNA form, the CDR3 reads TGTGCCAGCAGTCTCGCCTCGGGGAACCCCTTAATAGGCACTGAAGCTTTCTTT.

This clone was seen once. V gene TRBV9 combines with J gene TRBJ1-4, with a possible D match to TRBD1 (6 bases). From germline, CDR1 is SGDLS and CDR2 YYNGEE. Trimming removed 7 bases at V and 8 bases at J, with 18 bases between. This CDR3 is 14 amino acids long. This chain's CDR3 is CASGDTGFNEKLFF. The CDR3 nucleotides read TGTGCCAGCGGAGATACAGGGTTTAACGAAAAACTGTTTTTT.

This clone was seen once. The chain links TRBV21-1 to TRBJ2-5; whether TRBD1, the table's D call, matches the DNA was not checked. TRBV21-1 is flagged as a pseudogene. This CDR3 region has 14 residues. CDR3: CASSCLDRLETQYF. CDR3 DNA: TGTGCCAGCAGTTGCCTGGACAGGTTAGAGACCCAGTACTTC.

The chain has TRBV4-1 and TRBJ2-7, with D perhaps matching TRBD1 (8 bases). CDR1 and CDR2 from the germline V gene are MGHRA and YSYEKL. Trimming took off 4 bases at V and 7 bases at J, with 17 bases between the two ends. This CDR3 contains 14 residues. The CDR3 region is CASSLQNRGGEQYF. The CDR3 region has the DNA TGCGCCAGCAGCCTCCAGAACAGGGGGGGGGAGCAGTACTTC.

The rearrangement links TRBV6-5 to TRBJ2-7, with TRBD1 matching 10 bases. The CDR3 extends over 15 amino acids. The junction had 6 bases not matched to a gene; V was cut back by 6 bases and J by 1 base. Germline CDR1 is MNHEY and CDR2 is SVGAGI. The CDR3 region has the DNA TGTGCCAGCAGGTTGACAGGGGGCACATCCTACGAGCAGTACGTC. This codes for CASRLTGGTSYEQYV.

The table lists this clone with a count of one. The gene calls are TRBV11-2 and TRBJ1-1; no reliable D call. CDR3 length: 13 residues. The V end lost 1 base, the J end lost 0 bases, and 3 bases lay between the germline ends. Germline V gene lookup returns CDR1 SGHAT and CDR2 FQNNGV. CDR3 sequence (DNA): TGTGCCAGCAGCTTAGGCGTGAACACTGAAGCTTTCTTT. As protein: CASSLGVNTEAFF.

The rearrangement uses TRBV19 and TRBJ2-2; D not certain. This CDR3 comprises 13 residues. Germline CDR1 reads LNHDA; CDR2 reads SQIVND (reference sequence). Trimming took 0 bases from V and 4 from J, leaving 3 bases between them. CDR3 nucleotide sequence: TGTGCCAGTAGTATAGATCTCACCGGGGAGCTGTTTTTT. This translates into CASSIDLTGELFF.

The V and J genes are TRBV27 and TRBJ1-2, with D tentatively TRBD1 (6 bases). The CDR3 covers 14 residues. Germline V gene data show CDR1 as MNHEY and CDR2 as SMNVEV (reference sequence). V lost 2 bases and J lost 7, with 14 bases in between. The DNA for the CDR3 is TGTGCCAGCAGTTTAATCGGGGGCGGGAGTGGCTACACCTTC. It encodes CASSLIGGGSGYTF.

The gene calls are TRBV3-1 (or the pseudogene TRBV3-2) and TRBJ1-2; D might be TRBD1 (5 bases). Germline V gene sequence: CDR1 LGHDT, CDR2 YNNKEL (reference sequence). The CDR3 covers 14 residues. V lost 0 bases to trimming and J lost 8 bases, with 13 bases between them. In DNA, the CDR3 is TGTGCCAGCAGCCAAGACGATGTCTGGGGCGGCTACACCTTC. Translated: CASSQDDVWGGYTF.